This TCR beta chain originates from a study of blood T cell repertoires in COVID-19. Study information: There were acute and convalescent COVID-19 samples, and they came from the United States, Italy and Spain. Nucleic acid was either cDNA or gDNA, and it came from T cells, B-cell-depleted T cells, or PBMCs.

In the original analysis: Reference gene primer amplification yielded estimated nucleated cell counts. Some clones are missing from TCRdb's copy, which holds only in-frame ones; the method was immunoSEQ multiplex PCR. The V and J calls and clone size are taken from that table; D and trimming were inferred from the DNA. The sample lists some 60,000 clones, roughly 90% occurring once. Trimming stripped 2 bases from V and 7 bases from J, with 14 bases between. The CDR3 loop spans 14 amino acids. CDR1 is SGHTA, CDR2 FQGNSA, per germline. The source is a man in his sixties with acute or convalescent COVID-19. The rearrangement uses TRBV7-2 and TRBJ1-1; weak D call: TRBD1 (6 bases). Sequenced: peripheral blood. CDR3 nucleotide sequence: TGTGCCAGCAGCTTAAAACCAACAGGGAGTGAAGCTTTCTTT. It is translated as CASSLKPTGSEAFF. The variable domain in full, with the rest retrieved from reference TRBV7-2 and TRBJ1-1, is GAGVSQSPSNKVTEKGKDVELRCDPISGHTALYWYRQSLGQGLEFLIYFQGNSAPDKSGLPSDRFSAERTGGSVSTLTIQRTQQEDSAVYLCASSLKPTGSEAFFGQGTRLTVV.